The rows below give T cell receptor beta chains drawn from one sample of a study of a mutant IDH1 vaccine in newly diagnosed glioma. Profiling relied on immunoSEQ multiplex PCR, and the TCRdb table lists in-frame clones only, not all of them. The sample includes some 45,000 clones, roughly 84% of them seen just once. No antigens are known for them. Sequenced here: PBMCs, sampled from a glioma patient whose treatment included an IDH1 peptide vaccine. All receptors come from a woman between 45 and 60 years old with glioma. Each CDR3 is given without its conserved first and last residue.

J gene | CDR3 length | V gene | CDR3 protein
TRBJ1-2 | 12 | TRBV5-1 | ASSTWTGEGGYT
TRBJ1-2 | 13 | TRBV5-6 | ASSLVGAGTYGYT
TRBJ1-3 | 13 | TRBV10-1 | ATKTGEAGGNTIY
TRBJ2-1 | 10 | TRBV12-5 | ASGLEYGVQF
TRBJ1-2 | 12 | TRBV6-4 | ASRTGTNNYGYT
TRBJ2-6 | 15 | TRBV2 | ASSAGTGYPGANVLT
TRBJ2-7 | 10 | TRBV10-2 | ASRTGPYEQY
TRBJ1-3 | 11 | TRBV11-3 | ASSLMGVSTIY
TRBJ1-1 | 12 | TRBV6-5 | ASSAGRPHTEAF
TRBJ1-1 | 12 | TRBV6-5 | ASSYSSGGFGAF
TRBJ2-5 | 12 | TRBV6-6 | ASRRAHMKETQY
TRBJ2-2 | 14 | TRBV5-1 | ASSAQAGSNTGELF
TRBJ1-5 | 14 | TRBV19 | ASSIEVGRGKQPQH
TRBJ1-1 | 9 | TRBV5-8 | ASSVTSGTF
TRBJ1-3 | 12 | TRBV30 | AWSVGGSGNTIY
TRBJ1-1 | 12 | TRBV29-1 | SVELLQVYTEAF
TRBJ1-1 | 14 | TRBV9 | ASSVEVTSRNTEAF
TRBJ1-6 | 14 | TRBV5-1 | ASSLGVSSYNSPLH
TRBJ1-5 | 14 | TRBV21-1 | ASSTSKGYEISPQH
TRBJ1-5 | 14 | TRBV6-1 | ASSELGVGSNQPQH
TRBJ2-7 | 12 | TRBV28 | ASSFQRGEIRQY
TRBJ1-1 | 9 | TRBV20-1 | SARGGTEAF
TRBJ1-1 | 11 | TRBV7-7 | ASSPDVGTEAF
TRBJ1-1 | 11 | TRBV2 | ASCPGVNTEAF
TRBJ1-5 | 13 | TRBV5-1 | ASSPDRGGNQPQH
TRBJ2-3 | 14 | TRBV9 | ASSGGTSGLTDTQY
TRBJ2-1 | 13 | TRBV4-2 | ASSQVGGGGGEQF
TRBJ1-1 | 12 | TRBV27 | ASSPGQGGTEAF